The clone carrying this T cell receptor (beta chain) was seen only a few times. Its antigen is still unknown. A J-beta primer mix and a sample-barcoded 5' primer were used in a second PCR of about 7 to 12 cycles. TCRdb ran MiXCR on the 5' RACE reads and lists one entry per CDR3 protein. The data hold about 720,000 distinct CDR3 sequences, with 22% observed a single time. The length of the CDR3 is 12 residues. The V end was cut by 4 bases, the J end by 9 bases, with 10 bases between. Germline V gene sequence: CDR1 MNHNY, CDR2 SVGAGI (reference sequence). The source of the sample is a study of blood T cells in healthy people across ages. Study context: About one barcoded beta molecule per two T cells came from capture by template switching.

General study findings and limits: Any conclusive comparison of naive versus antigen-experienced cells was prevented by using unsorted PBMCs.

Sequencing was done on a sample of blood. The origin of this receptor is a man between 70 and 80 years old in good health. V gene TRBV6-6 combines with J gene TRBJ2-1, with D possibly being TRBD2 (6 bases). The CDR3 DNA follows: TGTGCCAGCAGTTCCCAGGGAGGTGAGCAGTTCTTC. It yields the protein CASSSQGGEQFF.